The clone carrying this TCR beta chain was seen ten or more times. Covering alpha and beta chains, TRAV- and TRBV-specific primers were used for the first-strand cDNA. For amplifying TCRs, the PCR ran for approximately 18 cycles with Phusion, which was used together with a constant-region primer and the adapter on the V primers. MiXCR, run by TCRdb on the reads, gives a single entry per CDR3 protein. This sample has around 83,000 distinct CDR3 sequences, with about 20% found just once. The data are from a study of low-dose radiotherapy and immunotherapy resistance in tumors. The CDR3 has 13 residues. The germline V and J ends were trimmed by 5 bases and 8 bases, with 16 bases remaining between them. Germline values: CDR1 SGHRS, CDR2 YFSETQ. As for time point: before trial treatment. The therapy administered to donors comprised nivolumab, ipilimumab, aspirin, low-dose cyclophosphamide and low-dose radiotherapy. Qualifying patients carried advanced solid tumors devoid of tumor-infiltrating lymphocytes.

The chain combines TRBV5-1 with TRBJ1-1; TRBD1 might be the D (6 bases). Sequencing used PBMCs, obtained before treatment. The TCR was taken from a male donor with prostate cancer. This chain's CDR3 is CASRPTGTREAFF. DNA of the CDR3: TGCGCCAGCAGGCCTACAGGGACCCGGGAAGCTTTCTTT.